This T cell receptor (beta chain) comes out of a study of glioma-infiltrating T cells. Study results and limitations: Only very few CDR3 sequences appeared in both tissue and blood. Above-expected tissue-blood divergence occurred in all gliomas, most in low-grade ones.

TCR alpha and beta CDR3 regions were amplified from RNA using iRepertoire nested multiplex PCR. Tissue mRNA or PBMC total RNA, about 90-400 ng, went into one-step reverse transcription and amplification. One entry per CDR3 protein, called by TCRdb with MiXCR from the multiplex PCR reads. The sample contains 100,000 to 150,000 distinct CDR3 sequences, roughly 20% of which appear only once. This clonotype appeared many times. Its target is unknown. Germline V gene sequence: CDR1 LNHDA, CDR2 SQIVND (reference sequence). Trimming took 3 bases from V and 4 from J; bases not matched to a gene: 7. CDR3 size: 16 residues.

The sequencing input was glioma tissue, nonneoplastic brain tissue, or PBMCs (not recorded which). The chain is built from TRBV19 and TRBJ2-3; 10 nucleotides match TRBD2. This clonotype originated in a human donor with low-grade glioma or glioblastoma, undergoing nonglioma brain surgery, or in good health (not recorded which). The CDR3 is CASSIQREGLADTQYF. The DNA for the CDR3 is TGTGCCAGTAGTATTCAGCGGGAGGGCCTTGCAGATACGCAGTATTTT.